This TCR beta chain derives from a study of cytomegalovirus exposure and HLA in healthy donors. Here immunoSEQ multiplex PCR was the method, and the copy in TCRdb shows in-frame clones only, minus some. Of approximately 270,000 clones listed, 86% were seen once; the top ten hold roughly 1%. V lost 1 base to trimming and J lost 7 bases, with 14 bases between them. Germline V gene data show CDR1 as MNHEY and CDR2 as SMNVEV (reference sequence). CDR3 length equals 15 residues. Sequencing used PBMCs. The chain links TRBV27 to TRBJ1-5; D possibly corresponds to TRBD1 (6 bases). The source is a young woman in good health and CMV-seronegative. CDR3 protein: CASSLFGGPGQPQHF. DNA for the CDR3: TGTGCCAGCAGTTTATTCGGGGGGCCCGGGCAGCCCCAGCATTTT.